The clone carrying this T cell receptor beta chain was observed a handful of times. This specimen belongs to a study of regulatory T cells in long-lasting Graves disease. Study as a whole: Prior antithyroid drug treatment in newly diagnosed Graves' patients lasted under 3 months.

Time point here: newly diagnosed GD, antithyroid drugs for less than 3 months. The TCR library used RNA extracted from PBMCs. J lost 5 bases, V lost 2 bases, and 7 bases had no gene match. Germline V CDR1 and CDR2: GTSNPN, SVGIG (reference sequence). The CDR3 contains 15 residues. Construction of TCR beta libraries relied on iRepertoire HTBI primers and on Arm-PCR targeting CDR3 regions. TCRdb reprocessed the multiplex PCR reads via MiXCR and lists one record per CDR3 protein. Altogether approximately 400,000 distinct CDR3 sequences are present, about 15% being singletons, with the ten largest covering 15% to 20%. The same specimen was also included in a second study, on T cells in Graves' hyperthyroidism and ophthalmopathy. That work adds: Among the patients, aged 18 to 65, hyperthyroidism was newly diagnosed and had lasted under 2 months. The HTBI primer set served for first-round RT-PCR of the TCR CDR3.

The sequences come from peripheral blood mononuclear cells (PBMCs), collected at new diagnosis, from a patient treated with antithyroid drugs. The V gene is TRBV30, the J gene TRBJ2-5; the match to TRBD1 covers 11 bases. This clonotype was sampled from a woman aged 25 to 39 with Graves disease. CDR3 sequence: CAWSPRTGGGETQYF. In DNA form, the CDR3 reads TGTGCCTGGAGTCCCCGGACAGGGGGCGGGGAGACCCAGTACTTC.